This TCR beta chain was recorded in a study of blood T cell repertoires in COVID-19. Overall study: The study drew acute and convalescent COVID-19 samples from the United States, Italy and Spain. From T cells, B-cell-depleted T cells, or PBMCs came the material, which was cDNA or gDNA.

Authors' processing steps: Amplification from reference gene primers served as the basis for estimated nucleated cell counts. Sequencing was performed with immunoSEQ multiplex PCR; in TCRdb, only in-frame clones are kept and a portion is missing. Clonal size and the V and J genes are those of that table, whereas D and trimming came from the DNA. In the table there are 65,000 to 70,000 clones, roughly three quarters of which are singletons. Germline V gene sequence: CDR1 SGHRS, CDR2 YFSETQ. The length of the CDR3 is 16 residues. Losses at the gene ends were 1 base for V and 7 bases for J; bases not matched to a gene: 9.

This chain joins TRBV5-1 and TRBJ1-1; 11 positions agree with TRBD1. The sequencing sample was made of peripheral blood. The clonotype originates from a human donor in a cohort sampled during active COVID-19. Written as DNA, the CDR3 is TGCGCCAGCAGCTTGACCGGGACAGGGGGATTGGGTGAAGCTTTCTTT. Encoded protein: CASSLTGTGGLGEAFF.